The sequence of this TCR beta chain was determined in a study of CD8+CD57+ T cells in acquired aplastic anemia. CDR1 is SGHNT and CDR2 is YYREEE in the germline V gene (reference sequence). The CDR3 totals 13 residues. Trimming took off 3 bases at V and 3 bases at J, with 9 bases between the two ends. The TCR beta profiling, which covered VDJ combination and CDR3 sequence, was carried out using genomic DNA as the template. Via MiXCR, TCRdb re-called the reads, giving one row per CDR3 protein. The table has fewer than 200,000 distinct CDR3 sequences, roughly 40% seen once. This clonotype was counted a single time.

This TCR was recovered from a human donor in good health. The sequencing sample was made of sorted CD4+, CD8+, or CD8+CD57+ T cells (not recorded which) from PBMCs. The gene calls are TRBV5-4 and TRBJ1-2; D possibly corresponds to TRBD1 (6 bases). The CDR3: CASSYRVDYGYTF. The CDR3 bases are TGTGCCAGCAGCTACAGGGTGGACTATGGCTACACCTTC. The whole variable domain, filled in from reference TRBV5-4 and TRBJ1-2, reads ETGVTQSPTHLIKTRGQQVTLRCSSQSGHNTVSWYQQALGQGPQFIFQYYREEENGRGNFPPRFSGLQFPNYSSELNVNALELDDSALYLCASSYRVDYGYTFGSGTRLTVV.